Listed below are T cell receptor beta chains from one sample, sequenced in a study of T-cell memory formation after mild COVID-19. TCRdb reprocessed the 5' RACE reads via MiXCR and lists one record per CDR3 protein. The sample yields some 350,000 distinct CDR3 sequences, roughly 13% seen once. Sequenced sample: PBMCs or a T cell subset sorted from them (not recorded which). These receptors all stem from a man between 18 and 29 years old who had mild COVID-19 (a few samples of this study predate the infection). Cell type and time point are not known. CDR3s include the opening cysteine and the closing phenylalanine or tryptophan.

>TRBV7-6|TRBJ1-1|15
CASSLRQGEDTEAFF
>TRBV12-3/TRBV12-4|TRBJ2-1|12
CASSLQRGEQFF
>TRBV2|TRBJ1-1|14
CASSEALGGARAFF
>TRBV20-1|TRBJ2-1|13
CSARRAPYNEQFF
>TRBV10-3|TRBJ1-2|15
CAISEPHRAGYGYTF
>TRBV13|TRBJ2-1|12
CASSALGNEQFF
>TRBV5-4|TRBJ2-5|15
CASSTGLAGAETQYF
>TRBV10-3|TRBJ2-5|14
CAISERAGGETQYF
>TRBV10-3|TRBJ2-1|13
CAISTSMYNEQFF
>TRBV29-1|TRBJ2-1|13
CSVDGAYYNEQFF
>TRBV5-1|TRBJ2-2|15
CASSWGQGAVGELFF
>TRBV2|TRBJ2-5|15
CASSPWDSYQETQYF
>TRBV7-7|TRBJ2-5|15
CASSRPGQGQETQYF
>TRBV11-2|TRBJ1-1|13
CASSLDRVGEAFF
>TRBV29-1|TRBJ1-2|12
CSFRVGVNGYTF
>TRBV7-2|TRBJ2-5|14
CASSYGLVQETQYF
>TRBV7-9|TRBJ1-1|13
CASSFAGPPEAFF
>TRBV29-1|TRBJ1-2|12
CSAGMDRPADTF
>TRBV4-3|TRBJ2-1|13
CASSQGAGGAQFF
>TRBV12-3/TRBV12-4|TRBJ2-5|12
CASSLSIETQYF